The entry below describes one TCR beta chain. Its antigen is not known. The data originate from a study of CD8 T cells in Susac syndrome. On the study more broadly: At blood draw, Susac syndrome patients were therapy-naive, on corticosteroids, or on intravenous immunoglobulin alone. Notes on the study in general: Within Susac syndrome CD4+ T cell repertoires, clonal expansion was not evident.

CDR1 is MNHNS, CDR2 SASEGT, per germline. This CDR3 is built from 16 residues. V gave up 4 bases and J gave up 5 bases, with 21 bases separating them. A quantity of about 0.45 to 1 ug RNA underwent reverse transcription using random hexamers. Amplification of TCR beta CDR3 by immunoSEQ multiplex PCR spanned 54 Vbeta and 13 Jbeta. One entry per CDR3 protein, called by TCRdb with MiXCR from the immunoSEQ multiplex PCR reads. The sample includes hundreds of thousands of distinct CDR3 sequences, roughly 93% of them seen just once. Sequencing input: CD4+ T cells from PBMCs. The rearrangement joins TRBV6-1 to TRBJ2-7; D possibly uses TRBD1 or TRBD2 (5 bases each). This receptor was obtained from a human donor with Susac syndrome. CDR3 DNA: TGTGCCAGCAGTGCCCCAGGGAGAGAGACGAGCCACGAGCAGTACTTC. Protein sequence: CASSAPGRETSHEQYF.